This is a list of T cell receptor beta chains from one sample in a study of cytomegalovirus exposure and HLA in healthy donors. Profiled with immunoSEQ multiplex PCR; TCRdb holds only in-frame clones, not every one. The sample lists some 190,000 clones; under 80% were seen once. What was sequenced was PBMCs. These receptors all come from a woman aged 25-40 years in good health and CMV-seropositive. Both conserved end residues are part of each CDR3. Clone size is not always given. Where it is, it says once, few, many or a class for expanded clones.

abundance: NA
len: 17
v_gene: TRBV5-1
j_gene: TRBJ1-6
CDR3aa: CASSETPRTGTNSPLHF

abundance: NA
len: 13
v_gene: TRBV6-5
j_gene: TRBJ2-7
CDR3aa: CASSSGRQAQQYF

abundance: few
len: 13
v_gene: TRBV11-2
j_gene: TRBJ2-7
CDR3aa: CASSPGEGGEQYF

abundance: NA
len: 16
v_gene: TRBV11-3
j_gene: TRBJ2-3
CDR3aa: CASSSWLPGGPGTQYF

abundance: NA
len: 16
v_gene: TRBV2
j_gene: TRBJ2-6
CDR3aa: CANDRSPSSGANGLTF

abundance: NA
len: 11
v_gene: TRBV20-1
j_gene: TRBJ2-7
CDR3aa: CSASGGYEQYF

abundance: NA
len: 15
v_gene: TRBV4-2
j_gene: TRBJ2-7
CDR3aa: CASSQSRAGSYEQYF

abundance: NA
len: 13
v_gene: TRBV10-3
j_gene: TRBJ1-3
CDR3aa: CAISPGGGNTIYF

abundance: NA
len: 13
v_gene: TRBV30
j_gene: TRBJ2-7
CDR3aa: CAWGGLRGYEQYF

abundance: NA
len: 15
v_gene: TRBV27
j_gene: TRBJ2-7
CDR3aa: CASSQTPRGTYEQYF

abundance: NA
len: 14
v_gene: TRBV6-5
j_gene: TRBJ1-2
CDR3aa: CASSWFGQGFGYTF

abundance: few
len: 13
v_gene: TRBV6-1
j_gene: TRBJ1-6
CDR3aa: CASSEGGNSPLHF

abundance: NA
len: 17
v_gene: TRBV10-2
j_gene: TRBJ1-5
CDR3aa: CASSERGTGNKGQPQHF

abundance: few
len: 16
v_gene: TRBV7-9
j_gene: TRBJ2-7
CDR3aa: CASRSGGTGGSYEQYF

abundance: NA
len: 15
v_gene: TRBV9
j_gene: TRBJ2-3
CDR3aa: CASSVWAGGLDTQYF

abundance: NA
len: 15
v_gene: TRBV28
j_gene: TRBJ1-4
CDR3aa: CASSARQGYNEKLFF

abundance: NA
len: 14
v_gene: TRBV6-1
j_gene: TRBJ2-7
CDR3aa: CASGRGGAPYEQYF

abundance: NA
len: 13
v_gene: TRBV12-2
j_gene: TRBJ2-5
CDR3aa: CASRLPLAETQYF

abundance: few
len: 17
v_gene: TRBV4-1
j_gene: TRBJ2-1
CDR3aa: CASSQGPLAGGYNEQFF

abundance: NA
len: 15
v_gene: TRBV4-1
j_gene: TRBJ1-2
CDR3aa: CASSQQGAGDYGYTF

abundance: NA
len: 16
v_gene: TRBV19
j_gene: TRBJ1-5
CDR3aa: CASTLRDRGLNQPQHF

abundance: few
len: 14
v_gene: TRBV7-2
j_gene: TRBJ2-2
CDR3aa: CASTGTGATGELFF